This record concerns one T cell receptor (beta chain) sequence. It has no known antigen specificity. It has no much larger one-base neighbor in the sample; base qualities were not kept. The sample belongs to a study of T cell repertoires in cytomegalovirus infection (dated by TCRdb to about 2019). In terms of the full investigation: Donor HLA type was relevant to the analysis, as public TCR beta signatures indicated carriage of CMV infection together with the matching HLA type.

Results and caveats for the whole study, not just this receptor: In both this cohort and an independent roughly 360-donor cohort, the cumulative frequency of public TCR beta family members distinguished carriers of CMV infection plus the relevant HLA type. The ex vivo response was dominated by HLA-C-restricted CMV-specific TCR beta clonotypes, and the single most frequent clonotype in two of eight donors was supplied by these HLA-C-restricted clonotypes.

The reads were generated on an Illumina HiSeq 1500. Using fastp trimming at Q25 and MiXCR clonotype assembly, TCRdb reanalyzed the public sequencing data and kept in-frame beta chains. When rows share a CDR3 protein, they turn into one entry using the most common DNA and genes. For this sample there are about 260,000 distinct CDR3 sequences; roughly an eighth appear just once. About 8.7% of the sample comes from the top ten. The CDR3 measures 12 amino acids from cysteine to phenylalanine. Kept here is only the CDR3 DNA, which spans 36 bases and is read in frame from base 1. V is pared back by 2 bases and J by 6 bases, with 5 bases lying between the germline termini. The germline V gene encodes CDR1 MNHNS and CDR2 SASEGT.

The rearranged chain carries TRBV6-1 and TRBJ1-5, with the D gene uncertain. This sequence originates from a human donor in good health (CMV status not recorded). Some clones in this sample may be carry-over from other donors' samples. The specimen was PBMCs. The CDR3 reads as follows: CASSESPQPQHF. DNA sequence: TGTGCCAGCAGTGAAAGCCCTCAGCCCCAGCATTTT.